A single sample gave rise to the 16 T cell receptor beta chains below, sequenced in a study of radiotherapy plus CTLA-4 blockade in lung cancer. TCRdb keeps only in-frame clones here, not all; method: immunoSEQ multiplex PCR. This sample carries some 78,000 clones, approximately 83% of them seen once, and the ten largest clones take 2% to 2.5%. Sequencing used peripheral blood, obtained from a patient treated with radiotherapy plus ipilimumab. The receptors here all came from a human donor with non-small cell lung cancer who had a partial response to radiotherapy plus ipilimumab.

This clone has only one observation. V gene TRBV9 combines with J gene TRBJ1-1; D unclear. Trimming cost V 0 bases and J 5 bases, with 8 bases left between them. CDR1 and CDR2 (germline): SGDLS, YYNGEE. The CDR3 contains 13 residues. CDR3: CASSVVGRTEAFF. The CDR3 DNA reads TGTGCCAGCAGCGTAGTCGGGAGAACTGAAGCTTTCTTT.

The rearrangement links TRBV27 to TRBJ1-2; D is possibly TRBD1 (5 bases). V was pared by 2 bases and J by 3 bases, with 13 bases between. The CDR3 is made up of 15 amino acids. Germline values: CDR1 MNHEY, CDR2 SMNVEV (reference sequence). The CDR3: CASSLARGHYYGYTF. The CDR3 coding sequence is TGTGCCAGCAGTTTAGCAAGGGGCCATTACTATGGCTACACCTTC.

The chain is built from TRBV28 and TRBJ2-1; the match to TRBD1 covers 7 bases. CDR1 and CDR2 (germline): MDHEN, SYDVKM. This CDR3 has 14 residues. The J segment lost 8 bases and the V segment lost 6 bases, leaving 10 bases of the junction unmatched. The CDR3 bases are TGTGCCAGCAGGCAAACAGGGGCCTGGGATGAGCAGTTCTTC. Its protein product is CASRQTGAWDEQFF.

This clone appeared a few times. The chain recombines TRBV18 with TRBJ1-3; D gene ambiguous. The V end was cut by 3 bases, the J end by 0 bases, with 6 bases between. This CDR3 is built from 14 residues. CDR1 and CDR2 (germline): KGHSH, LQKENI. DNA of the CDR3: TGTGCCAGCTCACCGAGTTTCTCTGGAAACACCATATATTTT. This codes for CASSPSFSGNTIYF.

This rearrangement joins TRBV4-3 to TRBJ2-5, with TRBD2 identical over 8 bases. Germline CDR1 and CDR2: LGHNA and YSLEER. The CDR3 runs to 17 residues. V shed 0 bases and J 4 bases; nucleotides not matched to a gene: 10. The CDR3 sequence is CASSQDLQRELRETQYF. CDR3 nucleotides: TGCGCCAGCAGCCAAGACCTCCAGCGGGAGCTACGAGAGACCCAGTACTTC.

This clone showed up just once. This sequence joins TRBV30 and TRBJ2-2; 15 positions agree with TRBD2. V lost 5 bases and J lost 5; bases outside the gene matches: 6. The CDR3 is made up of 16 amino acids. Germline CDR1 and CDR2: GTSNPN and SVGIG (reference sequence). The CDR3 nucleotides read TGTGCCTGGCACCCCGGGACTAGCGGGAGGACCGGGGAGCTGTTTTTT. Its protein product is CAWHPGTSGRTGELFF.

The rearrangement uses TRBV5-5 and TRBJ2-3; TRBD1 agrees at 8 bases. The CDR3 is 16 amino acids. V shed 3 bases and J 4 bases; nucleotides not matched to a gene: 10. The germline CDR1 and CDR2 sequences are SGHKS and YYEKEE (reference sequence). The CDR3 loop is CASSYSGQGGSDTQYF. Written as DNA, the CDR3 is TGTGCCAGCAGCTACTCCGGACAGGGCGGATCAGATACGCAGTATTTT. Filled out from reference TRBV5-5 and TRBJ2-3, the complete variable domain reads DAGVTQSPTHLIKTRGQQVTLRCSPISGHKSVSWYQQVLGQGPQFIFQYYEKEERGRGNFPDRFSARQFPNYSSELNVNALLLGDSALYLCASSYSGQGGSDTQYFGPGTRLTVL.

This clone has a single count. The rearrangement links TRBV2 to TRBJ2-7, with D perhaps matching TRBD1 (5 bases). The length of the CDR3 is 12 residues. V was clipped by 2 bases and J by 6 bases, with 8 bases between them. Germline CDR1 is SNHLY and CDR2 is FYNNEI. The CDR3 coding sequence is TGTGCCAGCAGTGAATGGACACGCGAGCAGTACGTC. As protein: CASSEWTREQYV.

The chain couples TRBV4-2 to TRBJ2-3; 8 bases map to TRBD2. This CDR3 is 16 amino acids long. V shed 4 bases, J shed 3 bases, and the junction held 9 bases outside the gene matches. CDR1 and CDR2 from the germline V gene are LGHNA and YNFKEQ. CDR3 loop: CASSRETSVLTDTQYF. The DNA of the CDR3 is TGTGCCAGCAGCCGGGAGACTAGCGTTCTGACAGATACGCAGTATTTT.

This clone was detected only once. V usage is TRBV28 and J usage is TRBJ2-7, with 13 bases aligning to TRBD2. V was pared by 5 bases and J by 7 bases, with 8 bases of the junction left unmatched. Germline V CDR1 and CDR2: MDHEN, SYDVKM. This CDR3 is 15 amino acids long. The CDR3, as DNA: TGTGCCAGCAGTCTCTGGACTAGCGGGGGCAGGGAGCAGTACTTC. Translating gives CASSLWTSGGREQYF. The whole variable domain, filled in from reference TRBV28 and TRBJ2-7, reads DVKVTQSSRYLVKRTGEKVFLECVQDMDHENMFWYRQDPGLGLRLIYFSYDVKMKEKGDIPEGYSVSREKKERFSLILESASTNQTSMYLCASSLWTSGGREQYFGPGTRLTVT.

The V and J genes are TRBV28 and TRBJ1-5, with D perhaps matching TRBD1 (5 bases). Germline V gene sequence: CDR1 MDHEN, CDR2 SYDVKM. The CDR3 spans 16 residues. V was trimmed by 0 bases and J by 5 bases, leaving 14 bases between them. The CDR3 bases are TGTGCCAGCAGTTTATGGGGGGGTTGGGGCGATCAGCCCCAGCATTTT. It yields the protein CASSLWGGWGDQPQHF.

This chain connects TRBV6-1 to TRBJ2-1; no definite D call. V was clipped by 3 bases and J by 0 bases, with 9 bases between them. CDR1 is MNHNS and CDR2 is SASEGT in the germline V gene. This CDR3 has 15 amino acids. The CDR3 is CASSEGSSSYNEQFF. The CDR3 region has the DNA TGTGCCAGCAGTGAGGGCTCCAGCTCCTACAATGAGCAGTTCTTC.

J is TRBJ1-2 and V is TRBV19; TRBD1 agrees at 7 bases. CDR3 length: 15 amino acids. Germline CDR1 is LNHDA and CDR2 is SQIVND (reference sequence). After removal of 0 bases from V and 4 bases from J, the junction contained 5 bases not matched to a gene. CDR3 sequence: CASSIDAGQPYGYTF. In nucleotides, the CDR3 is TGTGCCAGTAGTATAGATGCGGGACAGCCCTATGGCTACACCTTC. Drawing the rest from reference TRBV19 and TRBJ1-2, the complete variable domain is DGGITQSPKYLFRKEGQNVTLSCEQNLNHDAMYWYRQDPGQGLRLIYYSQIVNDFQKGDIAEGYSVSREKKESFPLTVTSAQKNPTAFYLCASSIDAGQPYGYTFGSGTRLTVV.

The V and J genes are TRBV5-4 and TRBJ1-4; TRBD1 agrees at 11 bases. V lost 4 bases and J lost 8; bases outside the gene matches: 10. The CDR3 is made up of 16 amino acids. Germline V gene lookup returns CDR1 SGHNT and CDR2 YYREEE (reference sequence). CDR3 nucleotide sequence: TGTGCCAGCAGCCAAGATCACAGGACAGGGGGCGAAAAACTGTTTTTT. Translated: CASSQDHRTGGEKLFF. The entire variable domain, with the rest obtained from reference TRBV5-4 and TRBJ1-4, is as follows: ETGVTQSPTHLIKTRGQQVTLRCSSQSGHNTVSWYQQALGQGPQFIFQYYREEENGRGNFPPRFSGLQFPNYSSELNVNALELDDSALYLCASSQDHRTGGEKLFFGSGTQLSVL.

The CDR3 DNA reads TGTGCCAGCAGCTTAGCGAAATCGGTTGGCTACACCTTC. Translating gives CASSLAKSVGYTF. The genes are TRBV7-8 and TRBJ1-2; no clear D gene. This CDR3 contains 13 residues. Germline V gene lookup returns CDR1 SGHVS and CDR2 FQNEAQ. With 0 bases removed from V and 7 bases from J, the gap between germline ends came to 9 bases.

This chain connects TRBV28 to TRBJ2-5; 8 bases map to TRBD2. V trimming: 7 bases; J trimming: 7 bases; junction bases outside the gene matches: 17. The germline V gene encodes CDR1 MDHEN and CDR2 SYDVKM. This CDR3 is 16 amino acids long. CDR3: CASTKSGTRPAGTQYF. As DNA, the CDR3 is TGTGCCAGCACCAAGTCCGGGACTAGGCCCGCAGGGACCCAGTACTTC. Full variable domain (missing parts from reference TRBV28 and TRBJ2-5): DVKVTQSSRYLVKRTGEKVFLECVQDMDHENMFWYRQDPGLGLRLIYFSYDVKMKEKGDIPEGYSVSREKKERFSLILESASTNQTSMYLCASTKSGTRPAGTQYFGPGTRLLVL.